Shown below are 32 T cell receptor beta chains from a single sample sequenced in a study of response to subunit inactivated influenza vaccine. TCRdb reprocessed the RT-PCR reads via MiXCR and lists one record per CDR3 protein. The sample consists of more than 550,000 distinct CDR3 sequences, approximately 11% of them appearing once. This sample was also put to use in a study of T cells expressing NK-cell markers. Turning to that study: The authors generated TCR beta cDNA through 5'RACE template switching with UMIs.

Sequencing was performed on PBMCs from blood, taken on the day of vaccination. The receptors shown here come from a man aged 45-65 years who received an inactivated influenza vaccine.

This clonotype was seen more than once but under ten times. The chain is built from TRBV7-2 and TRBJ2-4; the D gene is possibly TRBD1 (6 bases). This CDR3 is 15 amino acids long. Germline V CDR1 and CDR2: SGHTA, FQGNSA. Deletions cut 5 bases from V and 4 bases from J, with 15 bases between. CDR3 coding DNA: TGTGCCAGCAGCATTCAAGTCGACAGGAAAAACATTCAGTACTTC. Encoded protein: CASSIQVDRKNIQYF. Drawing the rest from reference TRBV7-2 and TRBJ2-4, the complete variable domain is GAGVSQSPSNKVTEKGKDVELRCDPISGHTALYWYRQSLGQGLEFLIYFQGNSAPDKSGLPSDRFSAERTGGSVSTLTIQRTQQEDSAVYLCASSIQVDRKNIQYFGAGTRLSVL.

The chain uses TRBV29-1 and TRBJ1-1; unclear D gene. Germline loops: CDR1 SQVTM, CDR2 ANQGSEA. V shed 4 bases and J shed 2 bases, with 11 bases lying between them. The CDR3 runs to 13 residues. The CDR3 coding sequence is TGCAGCGTTGTCCGACGGTTTAACACTGAAGCTTTCTTT. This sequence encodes CSVVRRFNTEAFF.

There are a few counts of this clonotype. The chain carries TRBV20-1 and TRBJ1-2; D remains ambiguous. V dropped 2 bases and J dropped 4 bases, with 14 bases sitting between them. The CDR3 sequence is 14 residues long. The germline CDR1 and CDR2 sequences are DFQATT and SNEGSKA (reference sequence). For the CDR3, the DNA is TGCAGTGCTAGACCCAGGCTTACCGTCTATGGCTACACCTTC. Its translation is CSARPRLTVYGYTF.

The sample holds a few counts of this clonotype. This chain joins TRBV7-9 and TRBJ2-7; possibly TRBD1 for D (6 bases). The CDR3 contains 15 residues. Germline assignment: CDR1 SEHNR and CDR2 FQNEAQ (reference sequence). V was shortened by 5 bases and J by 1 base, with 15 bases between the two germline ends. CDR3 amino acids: CASSLIRGQSYEQYF. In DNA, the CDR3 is TGTGCCAGCAGCCTAATTAGGGGACAATCCTACGAGCAGTACTTC.

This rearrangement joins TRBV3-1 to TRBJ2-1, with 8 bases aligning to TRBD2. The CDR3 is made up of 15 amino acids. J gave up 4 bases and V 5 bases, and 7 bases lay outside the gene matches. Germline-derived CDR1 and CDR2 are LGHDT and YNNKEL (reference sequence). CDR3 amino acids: CASSTSGRIYNEQFF. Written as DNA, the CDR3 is TGTGCCAGCAGCACTAGCGGCAGAATATACAATGAGCAGTTCTTC.

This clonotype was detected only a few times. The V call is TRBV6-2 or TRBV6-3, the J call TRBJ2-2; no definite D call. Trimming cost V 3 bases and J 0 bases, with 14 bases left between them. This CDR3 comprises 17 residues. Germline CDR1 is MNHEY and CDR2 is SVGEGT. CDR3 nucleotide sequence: TGTGCCAGCAGTTATTCTGGGGTATTTGCGAACACCGGGGAGCTGTTTTTT. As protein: CASSYSGVFANTGELFF.

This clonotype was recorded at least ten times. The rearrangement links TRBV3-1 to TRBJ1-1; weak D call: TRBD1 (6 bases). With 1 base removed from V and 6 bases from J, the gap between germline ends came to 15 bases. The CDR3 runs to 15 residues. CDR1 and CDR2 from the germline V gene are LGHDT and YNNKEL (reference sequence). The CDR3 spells CASSQGGATFAEAFF. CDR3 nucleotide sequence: TGTGCCAGCAGCCAAGGGGGGGCTACGTTCGCTGAAGCTTTCTTT.

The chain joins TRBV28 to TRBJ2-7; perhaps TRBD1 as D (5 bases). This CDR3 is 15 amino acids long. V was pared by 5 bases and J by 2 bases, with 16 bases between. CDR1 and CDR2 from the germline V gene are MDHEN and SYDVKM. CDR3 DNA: TGTGCCAGCAGTCCATCCCGACGGACACCCTACGAGCAGTACTTC. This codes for CASSPSRRTPYEQYF.

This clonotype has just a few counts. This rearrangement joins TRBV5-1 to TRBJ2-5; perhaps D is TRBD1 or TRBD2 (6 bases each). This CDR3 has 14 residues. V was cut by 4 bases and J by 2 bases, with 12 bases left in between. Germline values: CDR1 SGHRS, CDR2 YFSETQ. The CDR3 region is CASSRGDIQETQYF. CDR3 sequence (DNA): TGCGCCAGCAGCAGGGGGGACATACAAGAGACCCAGTACTTC.

The CDR3 spells CSARDRISYEQYF. CDR3 DNA: TGCAGCGCCAGGGACAGGATCTCCTACGAGCAGTACTTC. The J gene is TRBJ2-7, the V gene TRBV29-1; 8 bases fit TRBD1. V lost 7 bases and J lost 0; bases outside the gene matches: 5. Germline CDR1 SQVTM, CDR2 ANQGSEA. CDR3 length: 13 residues.

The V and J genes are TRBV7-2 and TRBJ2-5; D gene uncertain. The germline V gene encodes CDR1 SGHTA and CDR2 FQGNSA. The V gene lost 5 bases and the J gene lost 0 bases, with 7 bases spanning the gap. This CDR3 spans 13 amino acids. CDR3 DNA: TGTGCCAGCAGCATGTACAACCAAGAGACCCAGTACTTC. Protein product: CASSMYNQETQYF.

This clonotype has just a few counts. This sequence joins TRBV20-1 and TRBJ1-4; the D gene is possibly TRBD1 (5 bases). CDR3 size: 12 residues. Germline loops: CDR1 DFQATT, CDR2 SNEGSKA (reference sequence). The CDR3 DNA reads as TGCGCCGGCGGGACGACTAATGAAAAACTGTTTTTT. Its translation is CAGGTTNEKLFF.

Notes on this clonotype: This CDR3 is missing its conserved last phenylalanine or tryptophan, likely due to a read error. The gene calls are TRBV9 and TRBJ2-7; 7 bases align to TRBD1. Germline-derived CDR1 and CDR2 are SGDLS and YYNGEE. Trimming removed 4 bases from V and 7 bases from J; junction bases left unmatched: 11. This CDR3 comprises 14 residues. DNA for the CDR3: TGTGCCAGCAGCTCGACAGGGTTGGCGAGAGAGCAGTACTGC. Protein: CASSSTGLAREQYC.

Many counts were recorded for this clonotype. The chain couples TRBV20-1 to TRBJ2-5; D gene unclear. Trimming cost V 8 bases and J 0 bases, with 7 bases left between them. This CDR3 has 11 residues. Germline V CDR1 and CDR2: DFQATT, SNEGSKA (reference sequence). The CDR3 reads CSPEDQETQYF. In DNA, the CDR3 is TGCAGTCCGGAAGACCAAGAGACCCAGTACTTC.

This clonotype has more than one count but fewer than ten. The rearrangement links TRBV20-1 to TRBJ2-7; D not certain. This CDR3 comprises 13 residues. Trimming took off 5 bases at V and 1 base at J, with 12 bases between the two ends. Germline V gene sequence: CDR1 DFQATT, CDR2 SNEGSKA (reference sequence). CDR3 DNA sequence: TGCAGTGCTGGCCCTCCCCCATCCTACGAGCAGTACTTC. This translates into CSAGPPPSYEQYF.

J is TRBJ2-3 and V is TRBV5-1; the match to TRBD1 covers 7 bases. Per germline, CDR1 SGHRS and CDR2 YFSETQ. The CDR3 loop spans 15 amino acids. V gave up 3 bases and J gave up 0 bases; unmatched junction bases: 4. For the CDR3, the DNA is TGCGCCAGCAGCTGGACAGGAGATAGCACAGATACGCAGTATTTT. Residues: CASSWTGDSTDTQYF. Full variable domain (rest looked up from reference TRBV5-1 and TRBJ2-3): KAGVTQTPRYLIKTRGQQVTLSCSPISGHRSVSWYQQTPGQGLQFLFEYFSETQRNKGNFPGRFSGRQFSNSRSEMNVSTLELGDSALYLCASSWTGDSTDTQYFGPGTRLTVL.

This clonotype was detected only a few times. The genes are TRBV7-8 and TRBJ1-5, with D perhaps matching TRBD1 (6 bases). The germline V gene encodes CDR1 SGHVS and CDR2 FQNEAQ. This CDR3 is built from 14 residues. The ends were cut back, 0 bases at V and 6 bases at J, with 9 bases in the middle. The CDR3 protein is CASSLAGRGQPQHF. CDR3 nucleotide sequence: TGTGCCAGCAGCTTAGCCGGCAGGGGTCAGCCCCAGCATTTT.

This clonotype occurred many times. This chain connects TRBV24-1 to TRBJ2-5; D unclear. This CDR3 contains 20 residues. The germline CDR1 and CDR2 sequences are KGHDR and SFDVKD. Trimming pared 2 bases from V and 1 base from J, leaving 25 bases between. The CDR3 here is CATSDSFSGRLTSFQETQYF. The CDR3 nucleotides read TGTGCCACCAGTGATTCGTTTAGTGGGCGGCTTACAAGTTTCCAAGAGACCCAGTACTTC.

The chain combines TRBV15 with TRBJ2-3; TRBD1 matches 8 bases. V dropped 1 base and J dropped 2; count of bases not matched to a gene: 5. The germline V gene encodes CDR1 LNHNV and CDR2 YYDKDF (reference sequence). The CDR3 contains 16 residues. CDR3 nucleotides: TGTGCCACCAGCAGAGCCGGGACAGGAAACACAGATACGCAGTATTTT. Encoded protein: CATSRAGTGNTDTQYF.

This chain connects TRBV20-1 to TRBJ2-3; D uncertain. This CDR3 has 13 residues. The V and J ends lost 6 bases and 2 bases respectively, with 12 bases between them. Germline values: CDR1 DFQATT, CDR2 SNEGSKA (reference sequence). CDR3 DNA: TGCAGTGCGGTTCCAGGATTCACAGATACGCAGTATTTT. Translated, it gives CSAVPGFTDTQYF.

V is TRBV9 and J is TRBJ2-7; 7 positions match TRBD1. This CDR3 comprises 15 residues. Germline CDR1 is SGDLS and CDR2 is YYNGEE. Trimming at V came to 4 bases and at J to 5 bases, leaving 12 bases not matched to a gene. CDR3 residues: CASSPRQGGSHEQYF. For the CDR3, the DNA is TGTGCCAGCAGCCCTCGACAGGGTGGGTCCCACGAGCAGTACTTC.

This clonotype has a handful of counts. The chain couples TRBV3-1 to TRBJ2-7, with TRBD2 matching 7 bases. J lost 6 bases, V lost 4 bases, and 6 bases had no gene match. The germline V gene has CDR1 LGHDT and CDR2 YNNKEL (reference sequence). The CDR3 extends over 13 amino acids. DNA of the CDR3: TGTGCCAGCAGCCCGATCAGCGGGGTCGAGCAGTACTTC. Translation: CASSPISGVEQYF.

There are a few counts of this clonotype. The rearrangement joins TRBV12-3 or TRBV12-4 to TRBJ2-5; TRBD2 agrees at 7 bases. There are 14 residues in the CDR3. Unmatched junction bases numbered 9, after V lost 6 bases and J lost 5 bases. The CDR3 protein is CASSRWGEGETQYF. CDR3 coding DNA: TGTGCCAGCAGCCGCTGGGGGGAGGGGGAGACCCAGTACTTC.

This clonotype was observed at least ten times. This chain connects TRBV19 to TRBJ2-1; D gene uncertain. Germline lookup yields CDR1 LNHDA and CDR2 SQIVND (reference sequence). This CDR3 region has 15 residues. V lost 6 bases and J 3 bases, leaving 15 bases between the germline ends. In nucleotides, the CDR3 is TGTGCCAGTAGGAACAAGGCATATTACTACAATGAGCAGTTCTTC. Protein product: CASRNKAYYYNEQFF.

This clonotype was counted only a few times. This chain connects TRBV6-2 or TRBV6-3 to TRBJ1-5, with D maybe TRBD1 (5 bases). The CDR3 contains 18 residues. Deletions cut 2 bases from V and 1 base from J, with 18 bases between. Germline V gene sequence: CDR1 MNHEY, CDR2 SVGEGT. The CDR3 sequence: CASSYLTGGFESNQPQHF. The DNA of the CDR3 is TGTGCCAGCAGTTACCTGACGGGGGGGTTTGAAAGCAATCAGCCCCAGCATTTT.

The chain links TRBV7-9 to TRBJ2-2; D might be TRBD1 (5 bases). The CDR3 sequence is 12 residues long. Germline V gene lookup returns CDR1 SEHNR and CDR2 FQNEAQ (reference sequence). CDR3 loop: CAGLLNTGELFF. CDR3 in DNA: TGTGCGGGGCTCCTAAACACCGGGGAGCTGTTTTTT.

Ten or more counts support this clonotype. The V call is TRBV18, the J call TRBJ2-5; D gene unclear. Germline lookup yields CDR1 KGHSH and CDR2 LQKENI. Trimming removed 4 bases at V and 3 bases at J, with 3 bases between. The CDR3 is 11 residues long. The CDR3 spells CASSREETQYF. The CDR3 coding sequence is TGTGCCAGCTCACGAGAAGAGACCCAGTACTTC.

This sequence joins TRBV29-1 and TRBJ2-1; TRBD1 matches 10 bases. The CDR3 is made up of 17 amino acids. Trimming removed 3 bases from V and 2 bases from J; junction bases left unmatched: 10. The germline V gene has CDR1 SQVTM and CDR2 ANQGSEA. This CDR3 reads CSVEYRDRGQAYNEQFF. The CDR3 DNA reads TGCAGCGTTGAGTATCGGGACAGGGGCCAAGCCTACAATGAGCAGTTCTTC.

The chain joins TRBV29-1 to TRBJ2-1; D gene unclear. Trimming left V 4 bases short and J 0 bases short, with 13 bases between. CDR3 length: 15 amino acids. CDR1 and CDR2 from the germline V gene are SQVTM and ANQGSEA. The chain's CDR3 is CSVGRGASSYNEQFF. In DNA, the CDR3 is TGCAGCGTTGGGAGAGGCGCCAGCTCCTACAATGAGCAGTTCTTC.

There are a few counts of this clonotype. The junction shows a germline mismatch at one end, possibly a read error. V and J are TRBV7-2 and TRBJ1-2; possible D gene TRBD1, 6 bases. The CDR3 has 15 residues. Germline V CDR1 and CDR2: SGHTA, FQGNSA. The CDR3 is CASSSFRTAMATLKF. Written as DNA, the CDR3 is TGTGCCAGCAGCTCGTTTAGGACAGCTATGGCTACCCTCAAATTC.

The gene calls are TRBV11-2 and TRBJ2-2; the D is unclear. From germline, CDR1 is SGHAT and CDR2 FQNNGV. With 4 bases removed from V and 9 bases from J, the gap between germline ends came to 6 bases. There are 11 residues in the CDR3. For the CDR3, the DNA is TGTGCCAGCAGCTCCTCTTGGGAGCTGTTTTTT. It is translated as CASSSSWELFF.

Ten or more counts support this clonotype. The chain's CDR3 is CSSQNLAGGETQYF. The CDR3 DNA is TGCAGCTCACAAAACCTAGCGGGAGGAGAGACCCAGTACTTC. This rearrangement joins TRBV29-1 to TRBJ2-5; 11 nucleotides align to TRBD2. Trimming at V came to 8 bases and at J to 4 bases, leaving 9 bases not matched to a gene. In germline, CDR1 is SQVTM, CDR2 ANQGSEA. CDR3 length: 14 amino acids.